This T cell receptor (beta chain) stems from a study of blood T cell repertoires in COVID-19. Study details: Sources were T cells, B-cell-depleted T cells, or PBMCs; the material itself was cDNA or gDNA.

This clone was counted a single time. This table comes from immunoSEQ multiplex PCR, and its TCRdb copy is limited to in-frame clones, with some not included. The profile covers around 100,000 clones, with over 80% appearing a single time and roughly 2% taken by the ten largest. The sequence came from a man between 65 and 80 years old with active or convalescent COVID-19. The sequenced material came from peripheral blood.

CDR3: CASILLDRPHYEQYF. As DNA, the CDR3 is TGTGCCAGCATATTATTGGACAGGCCGCACTACGAGCAGTACTTC. The rearrangement uses TRBV2 and TRBJ2-7, with TRBD1 matching over 7 bases. This CDR3 spans 15 amino acids. J gave up 3 bases and V 7 bases, and 12 bases lay outside the gene matches. CDR1 and CDR2 (germline): SNHLY, FYNNEI.